This TCR beta chain was documented in a study of blood T cell repertoires in COVID-19. About the study: PBMCs, B-cell-depleted T cells, or T cells were the source of the cDNA or gDNA that made up the material.

Germline V CDR1 and CDR2: KGHSH, LQKENI. This CDR3 spans 15 amino acids. The V and J ends lost 2 bases and 8 bases, in that order; junction bases with no gene match: 7. In the authors' workflow: By means of reference gene primer amplification, nucleated cell counts were estimated. Data came from immunoSEQ multiplex PCR; TCRdb stores just in-frame clones and leaves some out. The V and J calls and clone size were taken over from that table, and D and trimming were inferred from the DNA. Of around 64,000 clones detected, roughly 87% appear once; the ten largest clones hold approximately 20%. Sequenced material: peripheral blood. The chain is built from TRBV18 and TRBJ1-4, with 8 bases aligning to TRBD1. The receptor comes from an elderly woman with acute or convalescent COVID-19. The CDR3 loop reads CASSPNGQGWEKLFF. CDR3 nucleotide sequence: TGTGCCAGCTCACCAAACGGACAGGGCTGGGAAAAACTGTTTTTT.